Listed here are 20 T cell receptor beta chains from one sample, sequenced in a study of OX40 agonist ivuxolimab in advanced cancers. The method was the immunoSEQ multiplex PCR assay. TCRdb mirrors the immuneACCESS table, restricted to in-frame sequences. Some clones are absent from its copies; in checked studies, under half trace to an unresolved V gene, and the reason for the others is unknown. This sample comprises about 55,000 clones, 84% of them detected only once. Jointly, the top ten make up 4.6% of the sample. This specimen was CD4+ or CD8+ T cells sorted from blood, taken in a trial of the OX40 agonist ivuxolimab. The receptor set was obtained from an adult with an advanced solid tumor such as melanoma, head and neck, liver or kidney cancer.

The rearrangement joins TRBV6-1 to TRBJ1-5; D is undetermined. CDR3 length equals 13 residues. The V and J ends lost 3 bases and 5 bases respectively, with 8 bases between them. Germline V lookup: CDR1 MNHNS, CDR2 SASEGT. CDR3 residues: CASSDERDQPQHF. The CDR3 bases are TGTGCCAGCAGTGATGAGAGGGATCAGCCCCAGCATTTT.

This clone was seen only a few times. This chain connects TRBV7-8 to TRBJ2-5; possible D gene TRBD2, 6 bases. The V gene's germline CDR1 is SGHVS and CDR2 FQNEAQ. Trimming removed 1 base at V and 5 bases at J, with 8 bases between. The CDR3 covers 13 residues. CDR3 region: CASSLGRDETQYF. The CDR3 DNA reads as TGTGCCAGCAGCTTAGGGCGGGACGAGACCCAGTACTTC.

V usage is TRBV9 and J usage is TRBJ2-3; tentatively, D is TRBD2 (5 bases). The CDR3 length is 17 residues. Germline assignment: CDR1 SGDLS and CDR2 YYNGEE. Trimming shortened V by 1 base and J by 8 bases, and 23 bases separated the two germline ends. The CDR3 is CASSVYGGGLNVGTQYF. The CDR3 coding sequence is TGTGCCAGCAGCGTATATGGCGGCGGGCTCAATGTCGGTACGCAGTATTTT.

This chain joins TRBV6-5 and TRBJ2-1; TRBD2 aligns across 8 bases. J lost 5 bases, V lost 2 bases, and 8 bases had no gene match. This CDR3 comprises 16 residues. In germline, CDR1 is MNHEY, CDR2 SVGAGI. DNA of the CDR3: TGTGCCAGCAGTTACGGGTCGGGAGGGCCCAACAATGAGCAGTTCTTC. It codes for CASSYGSGGPNNEQFF.

The chain has TRBV21-1 and TRBJ1-5. TRBV21-1 is recorded as a pseudogene. The CDR3 length is 18 residues. Here the CDR3 DNA reads TGTGCCAGCAGCTCCGAGGTGGCAGAAGAATATAGCAATCAGCCCCAGCATTTT. This gives the protein CASSSEVAEEYSNQPQHF.

The chain is built from TRBV9 and TRBJ1-5; no reliable D call. The CDR3 sequence is 14 residues long. CDR1 and CDR2 (germline): SGDLS, YYNGEE. V shed 0 bases and J shed 3 bases, with 7 bases lying between them. Here the CDR3 reads CASSVGGINQPQHF. DNA for the CDR3: TGTGCCAGCAGCGTAGGAGGCATCAATCAGCCCCAGCATTTT.

CDR3 coding DNA: TGTGCCAGCAGTATAGCGGGAGTAGGAGATACGCAGTATTTT. As protein: CASSIAGVGDTQYF. This chain links TRBV25-1 with TRBJ2-3; TRBD2 agrees at 9 bases. CDR1 and CDR2 from the germline V gene are MGHDK and SYGVNS. The CDR3 totals 14 residues. With V trimmed by 5 bases and J by 5 bases, 5 bases remained unmatched.

The chain has TRBV4-1 and TRBJ1-3, with 8 positions matching TRBD1. In germline, CDR1 is MGHRA, CDR2 YSYEKL. The CDR3 spans 16 residues. Unmatched junction bases numbered 5, after V lost 0 bases and J lost 4 bases. CDR3 in DNA: TGCGCCAGCAGCCAAGAGCAGGGGGCGAGAGGAAACACCATATATTTT. Its protein product is CASSQEQGARGNTIYF.

This sequence joins TRBV28 and TRBJ2-7; the D gene is possibly TRBD1 (6 bases). The CDR3 runs 15 residues. The germline V gene has CDR1 MDHEN and CDR2 SYDVKM. Trimming left V 6 bases short and J 1 base short, with 16 bases between. CDR3 in DNA: TGTGCCAGCAGACCCCCGGACAGTCCTTCCTACGAGCAGTACTTC. Its protein product is CASRPPDSPSYEQYF.

This rearrangement joins TRBV11-2 to TRBJ2-7, with D tentatively TRBD2 (6 bases). Germline loops: CDR1 SGHAT, CDR2 FQNNGV. The CDR3 extends over 13 amino acids. The V gene lost 5 bases and the J gene lost 6 bases, with 14 bases spanning the gap. The CDR3 spells CASSQPSASEQYF. The DNA of the CDR3 is TGTGCCAGCAGCCAGCCTAGCGCGTCCGAGCAGTACTTC.

The gene calls are TRBV28 and TRBJ1-2; the D is unclear. Germline V lookup: CDR1 MDHEN, CDR2 SYDVKM. The CDR3 has 12 amino acids. V was pared by 4 bases and J by 0 bases, with 3 bases between. CDR3 coding DNA: TGTGCCAGCAGTTCGTCTAACTATGGCTACACCTTC. It is translated as CASSSSNYGYTF.

This clone has a count of ten or more. The V call is TRBV5-1, the J call TRBJ1-2; 9 positions match TRBD1. V lost 4 bases, J lost 8 bases, and 9 bases stayed unmatched. In germline, CDR1 is SGHRS, CDR2 YFSETQ. The CDR3 is made up of 14 amino acids. This CDR3 reads CASSISGTGYGYTF. For the CDR3, the DNA is TGCGCCAGCAGCATTTCCGGGACAGGGTACGGCTACACCTTC. Combining the CDR3 with reference TRBV5-1 and TRBJ1-2 gives the whole variable domain KAGVTQTPRYLIKTRGQQVTLSCSPISGHRSVSWYQQTPGQGLQFLFEYFSETQRNKGNFPGRFSGRQFSNSRSEMNVSTLELGDSALYLCASSISGTGYGYTFGSGTRLTVV.

This clone occurred once. V gene TRBV19 combines with J gene TRBJ2-7, with D uncertain. The CDR3 runs to 13 residues. Trimming stripped 5 bases from V and 3 bases from J, with 11 bases between. Germline V CDR1 and CDR2: LNHDA, SQIVND (reference sequence). DNA of the CDR3: TGTGCCAGTAGTCGACGGACGGACTACGAGCAGTACTTC. It is translated as CASSRRTDYEQYF.

The CDR3 sequence is CASSETGTGGMFTGYTF. The CDR3 nucleotides read TGTGCCAGCAGTGAAACCGGGACAGGGGGGATGTTTACGGGCTACACCTTC. The chain recombines TRBV6-1 with TRBJ1-2, with TRBD1 matching 11 bases. This CDR3 has 17 amino acids. The V gene end was trimmed by 2 bases and the J gene end by 8 bases; junction bases not matched to a gene: 13. Germline V gene sequence: CDR1 MNHNS, CDR2 SASEGT.

The chain carries TRBV7-6 and TRBJ2-2, with TRBD2 matching over 11 bases. CDR3 size: 16 residues. Germline V gene lookup returns CDR1 SGHVS and CDR2 FNYEAQ. Germline trimming cut 10 bases from V and 1 base from J; bases unmatched to any gene: 8. CDR3 loop: CANGPGLAVNTGELFF. CDR3 DNA sequence: TGTGCCAACGGACCGGGACTAGCGGTGAACACCGGGGAGCTGTTTTTT.

This clone was seen more than once but under ten times. The chain has TRBV18 and TRBJ2-7, with 9 nucleotides matching TRBD1. Germline-derived CDR1 and CDR2 are KGHSH and LQKENI. CDR3 length: 14 residues. The V segment lost 3 bases and the J segment 6 bases; nucleotides outside the gene matches: 6. CDR3 bases: TGTGCCAGCTCACCCGGACAGGGGCCGTCCGAGCAGTACTTC. It yields the protein CASSPGQGPSEQYF.

The chain employs TRBV5-1 and TRBJ2-5, with unresolved D. This CDR3 comprises 12 residues. Per the germline V gene, CDR1 is SGHRS and CDR2 is YFSETQ. The V end lost 0 bases, the J end lost 5 bases, and 5 bases lay between the germline ends. CDR3 in DNA: TGCGCCAGCAGCTTGGACTACGAGACCCAGTACTTC. It yields the protein CASSLDYETQYF. The full variable domain, in which reference TRBV5-1 and TRBJ2-5 provide the parts outside the CDR3, is KAGVTQTPRYLIKTRGQQVTLSCSPISGHRSVSWYQQTPGQGLQFLFEYFSETQRNKGNFPGRFSGRQFSNSRSEMNVSTLELGDSALYLCASSLDYETQYFGPGTRLLVL.

This chain connects TRBV19 to TRBJ1-5; 11 nucleotides align to TRBD1. This CDR3 is built from 12 residues. V lost 9 bases, J lost 9 bases, and 4 bases stayed unmatched. The V gene's germline CDR1 is LNHDA and CDR2 SQIVND (reference sequence). The CDR3 is CASGDRGTPQHF. CDR3 nucleotide sequence: TGTGCCAGCGGGGACAGGGGGACGCCCCAGCATTTT.

The chain's CDR3 is CASSVQTGWETQYF. CDR3 DNA: TGTGCCAGCAGTGTTCAGACAGGCTGGGAGACCCAGTACTTC. This rearrangement joins TRBV6-1 to TRBJ2-5; a weak D match, TRBD1 (6 bases). With 4 bases removed from V and 5 bases from J, the gap between germline ends came to 14 bases. The germline gives CDR1 MNHNS, CDR2 SASEGT. The CDR3 sequence is 14 residues long.

The chain combines TRBV7-2 with TRBJ2-1, with 7 bases matching TRBD1. Germline CDR1 SGHTA, CDR2 FQGNSA. After removal of 0 bases from V and 5 bases from J, the junction contained 7 bases not matched to a gene. The CDR3 has 16 residues. This CDR3 reads CASSLAGQVANNEQFF. The CDR3 coding sequence is TGTGCCAGCAGCTTAGCAGGACAGGTGGCAAACAATGAGCAGTTCTTC.